The clone carrying this T cell receptor (beta chain) appeared once. Its antigen is currently unknown. These data belong to a study of cytomegalovirus exposure and HLA in healthy donors. General observations from the study: It was reported that TCR beta sequences correctly inferred the HLA-A and HLA-B alleles for most subjects.

The PCR was carried out with 60 Vbeta primers and 13 Jbeta primers. Data came from immunoSEQ multiplex PCR; TCRdb stores just in-frame clones and leaves some out. The sample carries roughly 150,000 clones, over 70% recorded once. This sequence originates from a male donor in good health and CMV-seronegative. The sequencing sample was made of PBMCs.

The CDR3 loop is CASSKPPTSGIQNEQFF. In nucleotides, the CDR3 is TGTGCCAGCAGCAAACCTCCTACTAGCGGGATTCAGAATGAGCAGTTCTTC. The rearrangement uses TRBV5-6 and TRBJ2-1, with TRBD2 matching 10 bases. Unmatched junction bases numbered 14, after V lost 4 bases and J lost 7 bases. The CDR3 is made up of 17 amino acids. Germline values: CDR1 SGHDT, CDR2 YYEEEE.